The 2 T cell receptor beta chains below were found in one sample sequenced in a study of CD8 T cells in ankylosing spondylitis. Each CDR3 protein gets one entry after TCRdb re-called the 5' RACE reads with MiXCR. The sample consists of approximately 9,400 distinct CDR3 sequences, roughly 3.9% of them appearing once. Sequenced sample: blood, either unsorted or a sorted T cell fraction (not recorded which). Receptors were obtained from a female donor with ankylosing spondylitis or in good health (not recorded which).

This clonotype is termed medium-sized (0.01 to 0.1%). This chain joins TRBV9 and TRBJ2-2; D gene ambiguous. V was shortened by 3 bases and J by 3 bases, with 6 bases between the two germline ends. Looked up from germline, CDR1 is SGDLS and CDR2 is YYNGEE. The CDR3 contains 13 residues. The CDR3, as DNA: TGTGCCAGCAGCGACCAGTACACCGGGGAGCTGTTTTTT. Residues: CASSDQYTGELFF.

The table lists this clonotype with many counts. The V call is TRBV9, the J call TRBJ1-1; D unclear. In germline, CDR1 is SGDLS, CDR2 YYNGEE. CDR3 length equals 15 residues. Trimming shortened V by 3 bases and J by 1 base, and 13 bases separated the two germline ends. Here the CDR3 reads CASSARGLGNTEAFF. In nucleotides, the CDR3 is TGTGCCAGCAGCGCGAGAGGGCTAGGGAACACTGAAGCTTTCTTT.